This T cell receptor (beta chain) came from a study of cytomegalovirus exposure and HLA in healthy donors. This clone was detected once. Per germline, CDR1 MNHEY and CDR2 SMNVEV (reference sequence). The V gene end was trimmed by 4 bases and the J gene end by 2 bases; junction bases not matched to a gene: 4. The CDR3 has 15 residues. Clones were sequenced by immunoSEQ multiplex PCR, and TCRdb holds only the in-frame ones, with some missing. The sample consists of about 73,000 clones, approximately 90% of them appearing once. The sequencing sample was made of PBMCs. This clonotype was obtained from a woman aged 18-29 years in good health and CMV-seropositive. The chain has TRBV27 and TRBJ1-4; 7 positions agree with TRBD1. The DNA for the CDR3 is TGTGCCAGCAGTTCACAGGGGACGACTAATGAAAAACTGTTTTTT. Protein: CASSSQGTTNEKLFF.